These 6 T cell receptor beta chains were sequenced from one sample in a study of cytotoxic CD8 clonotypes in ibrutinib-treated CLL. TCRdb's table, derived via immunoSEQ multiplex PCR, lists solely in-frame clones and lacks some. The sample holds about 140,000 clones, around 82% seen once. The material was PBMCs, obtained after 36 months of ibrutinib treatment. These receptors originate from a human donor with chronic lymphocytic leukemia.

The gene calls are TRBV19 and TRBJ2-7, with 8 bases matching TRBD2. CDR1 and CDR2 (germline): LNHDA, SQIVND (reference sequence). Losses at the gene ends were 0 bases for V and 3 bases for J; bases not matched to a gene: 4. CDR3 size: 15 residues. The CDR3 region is CASSIDAAGGYEQYF. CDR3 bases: TGTGCCAGTAGTATAGATGCCGCGGGGGGCTACGAGCAGTACTTC.

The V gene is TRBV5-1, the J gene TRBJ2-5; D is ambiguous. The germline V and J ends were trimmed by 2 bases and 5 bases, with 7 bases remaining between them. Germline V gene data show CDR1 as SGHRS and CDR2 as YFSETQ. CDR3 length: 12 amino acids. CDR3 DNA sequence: TGCGCCAGCAGCTTCACCGAGGAGACCCAGTACTTC. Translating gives CASSFTEETQYF.

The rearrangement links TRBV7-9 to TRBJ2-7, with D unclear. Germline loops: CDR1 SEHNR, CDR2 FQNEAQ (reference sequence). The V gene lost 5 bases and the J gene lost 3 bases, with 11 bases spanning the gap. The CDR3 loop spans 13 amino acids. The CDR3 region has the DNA TGTGCCAGCAGCCCCCAGTCCTACTACGAGCAGTACTTC. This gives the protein CASSPQSYYEQYF.

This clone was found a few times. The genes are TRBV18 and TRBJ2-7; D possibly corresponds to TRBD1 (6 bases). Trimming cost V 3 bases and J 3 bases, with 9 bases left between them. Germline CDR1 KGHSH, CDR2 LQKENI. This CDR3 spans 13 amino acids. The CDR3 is CASSPGQHYEQYF. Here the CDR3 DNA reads TGTGCCAGCTCACCTGGACAGCACTACGAGCAGTACTTC.

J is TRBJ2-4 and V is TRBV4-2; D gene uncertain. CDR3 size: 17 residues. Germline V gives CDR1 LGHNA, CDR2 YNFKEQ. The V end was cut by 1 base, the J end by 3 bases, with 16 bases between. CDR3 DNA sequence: TGTGCCAGCAGCCAAGTAGGCGGTGCGTATGGCAAAAACATTCAGTACTTC. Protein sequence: CASSQVGGAYGKNIQYF.

Here the CDR3 DNA reads TGTGCCAGCAGCACAGGGGACAGGGCCCATGGCTACACCTTC. Translating gives CASSTGDRAHGYTF. The J gene is TRBJ1-2, the V gene TRBV5-6; 9 nucleotides match TRBD1. V shed 4 bases and J 6 bases; nucleotides not matched to a gene: 7. The CDR3 contains 14 residues. Germline CDR1 is SGHDT and CDR2 is YYEEEE.